The 11 T cell receptor beta chains below were found in one sample sequenced in a study of beta chain features in type 1 diabetes. The isolated RNA, all of it, was reverse transcribed, so expressed TCRB transcripts were what got sequenced. Sequencing was performed with immunoSEQ multiplex PCR; in TCRdb, only in-frame clones are kept and a portion is missing. This table holds 150,000 to 190,000 clones, 8.5% to 14% found once. The source material was central memory CD4+ T cells from blood. These receptor sequences come from a man aged 18 to 30 in good health.

In this sample, this clone turned up many times. The gene calls are TRBV7-8 and TRBJ2-7; no definite D call. Trimming cost V 5 bases and J 7 bases, with 9 bases left between them. Germline-derived CDR1 and CDR2 are SGHVS and FQNEAQ. The CDR3 consists of 11 residues. The CDR3 DNA sequence: TGTGCCAGCAGCACCGCAGCGGAGCAGTACTTC. Its translation: CASSTAAEQYF.

This clone has more than one count but fewer than ten. This sequence joins TRBV29-1 and TRBJ2-6, with 9 bases identical to TRBD1. V was clipped by 0 bases and J by 7 bases; unmatched bases: 7. CDR3 length: 16 residues. Germline V CDR1 and CDR2: SQVTM, ANQGSEA. In DNA, the CDR3 is TGCAGCGTTGAAGATCTTAGGACAGGGGCTGCCAACGTCCTGACTTTC. Protein sequence: CSVEDLRTGAANVLTF.

The chain couples TRBV19 to TRBJ2-7, with D unclear. Germline CDR1 and CDR2: LNHDA and SQIVND (reference sequence). The CDR3 is made up of 16 amino acids. Deletions cut 3 bases from V and 5 bases from J, with 20 bases between. The CDR3: CASSIRLGTSSHEQYF. Written as DNA, the CDR3 is TGTGCCAGTAGTATTCGTCTAGGTACCTCCAGCCACGAGCAGTACTTC.

This rearrangement joins TRBV30 to TRBJ2-3, with D possibly matching TRBD2 (6 bases). Germline values: CDR1 GTSNPN, CDR2 SVGIG (reference sequence). Deletions cut 4 bases from V and 1 base from J, with 9 bases between. This CDR3 is built from 13 residues. CDR3 nucleotide sequence: TGTGCCTGGACTAGGAGGGGCACAGATACGCAGTATTTT. It yields the protein CAWTRRGTDTQYF. Supplemented by reference TRBV30 and TRBJ2-3, the full variable domain reads SQTIHQWPATLVQPVGSPLSLECTVEGTSNPNLYWYRQAAGRGLQLLFYSVGIGQISSEVPQNLSASRPQDRQFILSSKKLLLSDSGFYLCAWTRRGTDTQYFGPGTRLTVL.

This clone was counted a few times. This chain uses TRBV29-1 with TRBJ1-2; D is unclear. The CDR3 length is 12 residues. Germline CDR1 SQVTM, CDR2 ANQGSEA. The V gene lost 6 bases and the J gene lost 8 bases, with 16 bases spanning the gap. CDR3 bases: TGCAGCGTCCGGCTGGAGGGAGAAGGCTACACCTTC. Translated, it gives CSVRLEGEGYTF.

The J gene is TRBJ1-2, the V gene TRBV29-1; D remains unclear. With 5 bases removed from V and 2 bases from J, the gap between germline ends came to 6 bases. CDR1 SQVTM and CDR2 ANQGSEA come from the germline V gene. There are 11 residues in the CDR3. In nucleotides, the CDR3 is TGCAGCGTTCGCAGAAACTATGGCTACACCTTC. As protein: CSVRRNYGYTF.

V and J are TRBV7-9 and TRBJ1-6; D perhaps matches TRBD1 (6 bases). There are 15 residues in the CDR3. The germline V gene has CDR1 SEHNR and CDR2 FQNEAQ (reference sequence). The V and J ends lost 5 bases and 5 bases respectively, with 13 bases between them. DNA of the CDR3: TGTGCCAGCAGCCCCTCAGGGGCCGATAATTCACCCCTCCACTTT. It specifies CASSPSGADNSPLHF.

This clone was seen more than once but under ten times. The chain is built from TRBV11-2 and TRBJ2-3; the D gene is possibly TRBD2 (6 bases). The CDR3 contains 15 residues. Trimming stripped 2 bases from V and 7 bases from J, with 16 bases between. Germline V gives CDR1 SGHAT, CDR2 FQNNGV. CDR3 nucleotides: TGTGCCAGCAGCTTAAGTCCGAGCGGGCACCATACGCAGTATTTT. Translation: CASSLSPSGHHTQYF.

This chain links TRBV7-2 with TRBJ1-2; D unclear. The CDR3 spans 16 residues. V lost 1 base and J lost 4, with 16 bases in between. Germline V gene sequence: CDR1 SGHTA, CDR2 FQGNSA. This chain's CDR3 is CASSLDGGSPGYGYTF. CDR3 DNA sequence: TGTGCCAGCAGCTTAGATGGCGGGAGTCCGGGCTATGGCTACACCTTC.

This clone has only a few counts. The chain joins TRBV4-1 to TRBJ1-2; D is ambiguous. V lost 0 bases and J 7 bases, leaving 9 bases between the germline ends. This CDR3 has 13 amino acids. Germline V gene data show CDR1 as MGHRA and CDR2 as YSYEKL. The CDR3 DNA reads TGCGCCAGCAGCCAAGATTTGGGGTTTGGCTACACCTTC. As protein: CASSQDLGFGYTF.

This clone has just a few counts. The V gene is TRBV4-2, the J gene TRBJ2-1; D is unclear. V was trimmed by 1 base and J by 2 bases, leaving 6 bases between them. This CDR3 spans 14 amino acids. Germline V gene data show CDR1 as LGHNA and CDR2 as YNFKEQ. In nucleotides, the CDR3 is TGTGCCAGCAGCCAAGGAGGAGCCTACAATGAGCAGTTCTTC. Its translation: CASSQGGAYNEQFF.